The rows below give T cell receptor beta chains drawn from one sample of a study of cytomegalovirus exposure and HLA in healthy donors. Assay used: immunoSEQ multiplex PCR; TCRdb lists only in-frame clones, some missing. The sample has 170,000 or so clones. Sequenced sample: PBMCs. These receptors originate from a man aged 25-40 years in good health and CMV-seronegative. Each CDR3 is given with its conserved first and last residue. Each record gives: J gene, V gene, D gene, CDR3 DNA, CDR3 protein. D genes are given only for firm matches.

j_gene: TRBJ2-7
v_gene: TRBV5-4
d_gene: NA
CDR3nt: TGTGCCAGCGGGTTATGGGAGGGGGGAGACGAGCAGTACTTC
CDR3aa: CASGLWEGGDEQYF

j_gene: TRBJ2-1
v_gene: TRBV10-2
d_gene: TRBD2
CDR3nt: TGCGCCAGCAGCAAACTAGCGGGGGTCAACAATGAGCAGTTCTTC
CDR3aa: CASSKLAGVNNEQFF

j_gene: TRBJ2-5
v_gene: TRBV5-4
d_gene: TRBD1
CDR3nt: TGTGCCAGCAGCCCGGGACAGGTAGACGAGACCCAGTACTTC
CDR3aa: CASSPGQVDETQYF

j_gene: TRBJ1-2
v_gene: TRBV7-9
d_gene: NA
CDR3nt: TGTGCCAGCAGCTTATGGCAGGACTATGGCTACACCTTC
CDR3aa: CASSLWQDYGYTF

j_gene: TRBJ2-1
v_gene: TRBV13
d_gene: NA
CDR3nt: TGTGCCAGCAGCCCCTCGGGAGTCGGCTACAATGAGCAGTTCTTC
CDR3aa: CASSPSGVGYNEQFF

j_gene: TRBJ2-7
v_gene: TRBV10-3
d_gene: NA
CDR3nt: TGTGCCAGCGGTGGCGACTACGAGCAGTACTTC
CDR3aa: CASGGDYEQYF

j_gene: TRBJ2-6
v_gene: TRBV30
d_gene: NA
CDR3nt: TGTGCCTGGAGCGGTGGTCGGGGGAGAGGGGCCAACGTCCTGACTTTC
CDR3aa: CAWSGGRGRGANVLTF

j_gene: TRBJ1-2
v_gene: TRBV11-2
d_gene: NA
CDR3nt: TGTGCCAGCAGCTCGTTGGAGAAGGGGCCTAACTATGGCTACACCTTC
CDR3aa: CASSSLEKGPNYGYTF

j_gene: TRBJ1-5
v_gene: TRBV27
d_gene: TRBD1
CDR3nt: TGTGCCAGCAGCTCTCAGGGGGCCAATCAGCCCCAGCATTTT
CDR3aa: CASSSQGANQPQHF

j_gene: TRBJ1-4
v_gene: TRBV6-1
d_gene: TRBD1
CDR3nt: TGTGCCAGCGGGACAGGGGGCGCGAGTGAAAAACTGTTTTTT
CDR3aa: CASGTGGASEKLFF

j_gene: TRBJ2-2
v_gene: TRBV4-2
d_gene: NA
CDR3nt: TGTGCCAGCAGCCAAGAAGGAGGTGTCGGGGAGCTGTTTTTT
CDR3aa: CASSQEGGVGELFF

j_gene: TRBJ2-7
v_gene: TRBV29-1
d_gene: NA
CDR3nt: TGCAGCGTATCTGGTATAAGCTCCTACGAGCAGTACTTC
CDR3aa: CSVSGISSYEQYF

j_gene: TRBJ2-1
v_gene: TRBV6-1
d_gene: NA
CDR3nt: TGTGCCAGCAGTGAAAACGCCAGCGGCAAGCAGTTCTTC
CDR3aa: CASSENASGKQFF

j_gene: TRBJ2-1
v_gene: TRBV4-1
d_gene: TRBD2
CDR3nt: TGCGCCAGCAGCCAAGAAAGGCGTTTAGGGACTACCAACAATGAGCAGTTCTTC
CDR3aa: CASSQERRLGTTNNEQFF

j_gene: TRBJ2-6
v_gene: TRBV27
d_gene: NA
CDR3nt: TGTGCCAGCAGTTTTAGACAGGCGTCGCCTGGGGCCAACGTCCTGACTTTC
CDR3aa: CASSFRQASPGANVLTF

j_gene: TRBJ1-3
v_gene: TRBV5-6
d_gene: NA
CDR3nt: TGTGCCAGCAGCTTCGGTGCGGAGTCTGGAAACACCATATATTTT
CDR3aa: CASSFGAESGNTIYF

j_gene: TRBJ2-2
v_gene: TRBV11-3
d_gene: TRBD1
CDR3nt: TGTGCCAGCAGCGCCACAGGGGGCGTCACCGGGGAGCTGTTTTTT
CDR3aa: CASSATGGVTGELFF

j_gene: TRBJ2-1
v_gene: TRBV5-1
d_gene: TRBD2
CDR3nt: TGCGCCAGCAGCTTCCTAGCGGGAAGGGTTGAGCAGTTCTTC
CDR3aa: CASSFLAGRVEQFF

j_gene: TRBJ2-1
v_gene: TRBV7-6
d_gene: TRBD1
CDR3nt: TGTGCCAGCAGCTTAGCCGTGGGGGGACAGGTTAACAATGAGCAGTTCTTC
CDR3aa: CASSLAVGGQVNNEQFF

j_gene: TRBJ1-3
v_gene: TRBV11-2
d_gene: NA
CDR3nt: TGTGCCAGCAGCTTCATCCCCTCTGGAAACACCATATATTTT
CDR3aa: CASSFIPSGNTIYF

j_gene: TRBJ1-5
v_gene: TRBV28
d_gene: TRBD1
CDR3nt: TGTGCCAGCAGACAGGGGATTAGCAATCAGCCCCAGCATTTT
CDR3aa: CASRQGISNQPQHF

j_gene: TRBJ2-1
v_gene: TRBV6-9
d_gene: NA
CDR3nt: TGTGCCAGCAGTTTGACGGGGCAGGGGAGCCATGAGCAGTTCTTC
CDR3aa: CASSLTGQGSHEQFF

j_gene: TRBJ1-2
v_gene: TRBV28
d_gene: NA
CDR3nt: TGTGCCAGCAGCCCGCCGCCAGGGGCCGGAGACTATGGCTACACCTTC
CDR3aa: CASSPPPGAGDYGYTF

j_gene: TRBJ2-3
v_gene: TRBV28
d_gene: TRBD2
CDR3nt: TGTGCCAGTCACTCCTCTAGCGGGGCCTACACAGATACGCAGTATTTT
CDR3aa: CASHSSSGAYTDTQYF

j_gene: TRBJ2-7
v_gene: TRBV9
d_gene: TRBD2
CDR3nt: TGTGCCAGCAGCGAGGGACTAGCGGGAGCTTACGAGCAGTACTTC
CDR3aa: CASSEGLAGAYEQYF

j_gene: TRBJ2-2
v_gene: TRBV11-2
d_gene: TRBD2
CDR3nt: TGTGCCAGCAGACTCCTGACTAGCGGAGTCACCGGGGAGCTGTTTTTT
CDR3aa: CASRLLTSGVTGELFF

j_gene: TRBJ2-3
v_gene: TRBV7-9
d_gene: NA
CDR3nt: TGTGCCAGCAGCTCCCGTGGAGGCAGAGCATTAAGCTATACGCAGTATTTT
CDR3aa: CASSSRGGRALSYTQYF

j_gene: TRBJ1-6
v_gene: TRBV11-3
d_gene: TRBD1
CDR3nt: TGTGCCAGCAGCACCAAGAGACAGGGATTTTCCTCACCCCTCCACTTT
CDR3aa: CASSTKRQGFSSPLHF

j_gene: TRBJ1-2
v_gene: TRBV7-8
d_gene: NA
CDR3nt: TGTGCCAGCAGCTTATTGGGGTCGGGGGACTATGGCTACACCTTC
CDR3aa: CASSLLGSGDYGYTF

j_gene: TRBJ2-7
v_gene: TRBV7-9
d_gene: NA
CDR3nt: TGTGCCAGCGAACGAGCGGCTTACGAGCAGTACTTC
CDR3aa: CASERAAYEQYF

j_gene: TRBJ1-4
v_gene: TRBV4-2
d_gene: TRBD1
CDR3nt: TGTGCCAGCAGCCAGGAGGGGGCTGAGGAAAAACTGTTTTTT
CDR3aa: CASSQEGAEEKLFF

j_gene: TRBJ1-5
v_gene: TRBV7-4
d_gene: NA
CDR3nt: TGTGCCAGCAGCTTAGAGACGGTCAAGGGGGTAGGTCAGCCCCAGCATTTT
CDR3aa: CASSLETVKGVGQPQHF

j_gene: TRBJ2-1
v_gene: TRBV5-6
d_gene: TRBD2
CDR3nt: TGTGCCAGCAGCTTGTATGAAAGATCTAGCGGATCCTACAATGAGCAGTTCTTC
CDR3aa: CASSLYERSSGSYNEQFF

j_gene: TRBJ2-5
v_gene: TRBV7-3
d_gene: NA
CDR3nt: TGTGCCAGCAGCGGCGGCCCCCAAGAGACCCAGTACTTC
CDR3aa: CASSGGPQETQYF

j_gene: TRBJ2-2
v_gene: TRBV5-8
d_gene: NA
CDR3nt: TGTGCCAGCACCCGGCACAGGAACACCGGGGAGCTGTTTTTT
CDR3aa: CASTRHRNTGELFF

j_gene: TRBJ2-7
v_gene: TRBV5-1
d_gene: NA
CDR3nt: TGCGCCAGCAGCTTGGTCGGGGGGCTAAACTACGAGCAGTACTTC
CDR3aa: CASSLVGGLNYEQYF

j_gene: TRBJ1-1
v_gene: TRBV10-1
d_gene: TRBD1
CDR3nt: TGCGCCAGCAGTGACCAGAAAACAGGGGGCACTGAAGCTTTCTTT
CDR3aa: CASSDQKTGGTEAFF

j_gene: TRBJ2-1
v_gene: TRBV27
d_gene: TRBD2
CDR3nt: TGTGCCAGCAGTCCCTGGGCGGGAGGGCCGGATGAGCAGTTCTTC
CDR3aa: CASSPWAGGPDEQFF

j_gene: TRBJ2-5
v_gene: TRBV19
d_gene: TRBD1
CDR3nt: TGTGCCAGTAGTAAAGGGGGCTCGGGCCAAGAGACCCAGTACTTC
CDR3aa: CASSKGGSGQETQYF

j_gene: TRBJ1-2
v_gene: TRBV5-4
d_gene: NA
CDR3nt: TGTGCCAGCAGAATCAGGTTGTCTAACTATGGCTACACCTTC
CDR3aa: CASRIRLSNYGYTF

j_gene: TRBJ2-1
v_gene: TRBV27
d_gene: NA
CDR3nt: TGTGCCAGCAGGGGTCTATCTAGCAATGAGCAGTTCTTC
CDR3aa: CASRGLSSNEQFF

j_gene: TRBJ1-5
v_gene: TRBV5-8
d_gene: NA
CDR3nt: TGTGCCAGCAGCTCCCGGAGCCCCAATCAGCCCCAGCATTTT
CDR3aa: CASSSRSPNQPQHF

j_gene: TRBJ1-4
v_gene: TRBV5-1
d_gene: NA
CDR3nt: TGCGCCAGCAGCCTTACCGGGACTGACCGAGAAAAACTGTTTTTT
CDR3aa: CASSLTGTDREKLFF

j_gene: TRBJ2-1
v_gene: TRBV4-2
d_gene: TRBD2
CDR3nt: TGTGCCAGCAGCCAGGAATTGACTAGCGGGAGTAATGAGCAGTTCTTC
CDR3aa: CASSQELTSGSNEQFF

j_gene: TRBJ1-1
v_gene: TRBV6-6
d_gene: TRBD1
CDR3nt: TGTGCCAGCAGTCGACAGGGGCACACTGAAGCTTTCTTT
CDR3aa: CASSRQGHTEAFF

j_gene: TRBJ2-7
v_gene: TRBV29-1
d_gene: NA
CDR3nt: TGCAGCGTCATCACGACTAGTCCGTCCTACGAGCAGTACTTC
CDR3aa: CSVITTSPSYEQYF

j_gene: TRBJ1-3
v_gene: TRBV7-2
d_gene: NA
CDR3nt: TGTGCCAGCAGCGCCACCAGGGGCTCTGGAAACACCATATATTTT
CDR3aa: CASSATRGSGNTIYF

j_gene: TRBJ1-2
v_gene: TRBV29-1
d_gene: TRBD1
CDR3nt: TGCAGCGTTGAAGATGGGACAGGGGAAGGTTCCTATGGCTACACCTTC
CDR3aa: CSVEDGTGEGSYGYTF

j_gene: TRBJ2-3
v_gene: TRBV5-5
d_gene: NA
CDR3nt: TGTGCCAGCAGCCTACTGGAGGTAGGGGGTACGCAGTATTTT
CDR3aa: CASSLLEVGGTQYF

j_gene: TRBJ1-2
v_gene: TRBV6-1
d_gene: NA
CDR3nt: TGTGCCAGCAGTGAATATTCCGGCCTAGGCCCAGGGGGCTACACCTTC
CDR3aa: CASSEYSGLGPGGYTF

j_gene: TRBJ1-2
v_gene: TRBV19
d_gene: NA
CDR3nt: TGTGCCAGTAGTTTAAGCCCGGGACATATCAACTATGGCTACACCTTC
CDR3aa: CASSLSPGHINYGYTF

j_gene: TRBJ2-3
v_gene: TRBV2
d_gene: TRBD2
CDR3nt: TGTGCGCGAACCCGGGACGAAAAGGGAGGGACAGATACGCAGTATTTT
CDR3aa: CARTRDEKGGTDTQYF

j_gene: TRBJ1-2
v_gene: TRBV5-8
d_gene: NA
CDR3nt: TGTGCCAGCAGCTCGGACAGCTATGGCTACACCTTC
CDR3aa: CASSSDSYGYTF

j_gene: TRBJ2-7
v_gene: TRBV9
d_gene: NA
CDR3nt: TGTGCCAGCAGCGTAGACCCACAGGGAGAAGACGAGCAGTACTTC
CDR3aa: CASSVDPQGEDEQYF

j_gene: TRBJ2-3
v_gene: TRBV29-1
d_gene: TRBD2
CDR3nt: TGCAGCGTTGAGGAAGCGGGAGGGCCTACAGATACGCAGTATTTT
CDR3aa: CSVEEAGGPTDTQYF